This entry lists 24 T cell receptor beta chains sequenced from one sample in a study of beta chain features in type 1 diabetes. Expressed TCRB transcripts were sequenced, since all the RNA that had been isolated was reverse transcribed. The repertoire was sequenced with immunoSEQ multiplex PCR; TCRdb's copy has only in-frame clones and lacks some. Of some 150,000 clones listed, around 10% are singletons. Sequences were obtained from central memory CD4+ T cells from blood. Receptor source: a man aged 18 to 30 in good health.

This clone was seen a few times. The chain is built from TRBV4-3 and TRBJ2-5; 10 bases fit TRBD2. Germline lookup yields CDR1 LGHNA and CDR2 YSLEER. With 4 bases clipped from V and 5 bases from J, the junction kept 4 bases outside the gene matches. The CDR3 spans 14 residues. In DNA form, the CDR3 reads TGCGCCAGCAGCCTAGCGGGAGGAGGGGAGACCCAGTACTTC. Amino acid sequence: CASSLAGGGETQYF.

This clone has a handful of counts. The chain joins TRBV7-3 to TRBJ2-2; D gene unclear. V dropped 2 bases and J dropped 7 bases, with 11 bases sitting between them. Germline V gene data show CDR1 as SGHTA and CDR2 as FQGTGA. There are 14 residues in the CDR3. The DNA of the CDR3 is TGTGCCAGCAGCTTATCTTCCCTGGTCGGGGAGCTGTTTTTT. Protein: CASSLSSLVGELFF.

This clone has a handful of counts. The chain combines TRBV19 with TRBJ2-4; TRBD1 matches at 8 bases. Germline V gene data show CDR1 as LNHDA and CDR2 as SQIVND (reference sequence). The CDR3 sequence is 14 residues long. Losses at the gene ends were 6 bases for V and 15 bases for J; bases not matched to a gene: 16. CDR3 in amino acids: CASSPEDRASPLYF. The CDR3 coding sequence is TGTGCCAGTAGCCCTGAGGACAGGGCTTCCCCGCTGTACTTC.

This clone occurred a few times. The genes are TRBV10-3 and TRBJ2-4, with D possibly matching TRBD1 (6 bases). This CDR3 region has 15 residues. V was cut by 0 bases and J by 6 bases, with 12 bases left in between. Germline CDR1 and CDR2: ENHRY and SYGVKD. The CDR3 spells CAISESMLDRNIQYF. In nucleotides, the CDR3 is TGTGCCATCAGTGAGTCGATGTTGGACAGAAACATTCAGTACTTC.

This rearrangement joins TRBV25-1 to TRBJ2-1; 8 nucleotides agree with TRBD1. Germline V gene data show CDR1 as MGHDK and CDR2 as SYGVNS. The CDR3 runs to 14 residues. V was clipped by 3 bases and J by 6 bases; unmatched bases: 4. The CDR3 here is CASSDDRGGNEQFF. The CDR3 coding sequence is TGTGCCAGCAGTGATGACAGGGGCGGCAATGAGCAGTTCTTC.

In its sample, this clone was seen a few times. The rearrangement links TRBV5-1 to TRBJ2-2, with D possibly TRBD2 on 6 matching bases. The germline CDR1 and CDR2 sequences are SGHRS and YFSETQ. The CDR3 consists of 15 residues. The ends were cut back, 2 bases at V and 3 bases at J, with 11 bases in the middle. The CDR3 DNA follows: TGCGCCAGCAGCTTCACAGGCGGGGACACCGGGGAGCTGTTTTTT. As protein: CASSFTGGDTGELFF.

This chain connects TRBV7-9 to TRBJ2-3; 7 positions agree with TRBD1. After removal of 8 bases from V and 0 bases from J, the junction contained 5 bases not matched to a gene. Germline loops: CDR1 SEHNR, CDR2 FQNEAQ (reference sequence). The CDR3 extends over 14 amino acids. The CDR3 DNA reads TGTGCCAGCGTGCAGGGGGATAGCACAGATACGCAGTATTTT. Translation gives CASVQGDSTDTQYF.

Ten or more counts support this clone. This chain joins TRBV15 and TRBJ1-5; 7 nucleotides match TRBD1. The V gene's germline CDR1 is LNHNV and CDR2 YYDKDF (reference sequence). The CDR3 spans 15 residues. J gave up 6 bases and V 5 bases, and 10 bases lay outside the gene matches. This CDR3 reads CATSYEGGRGQPQHF. CDR3 bases: TGTGCCACCAGCTACGAAGGGGGCAGAGGTCAGCCCCAGCATTTT.

Comment on this clone: This may arise from a read error, as a much more abundant clone is one base away. V usage is TRBV5-4 and J usage is TRBJ2-3; no clear D. V was clipped by 2 bases and J by 5 bases, with 3 bases between them. Germline lookup yields CDR1 SGHNT and CDR2 YYREEE (reference sequence). The CDR3 has 11 residues. DNA for the CDR3: TGTGCCAGCAGCTTCATAGATACGCAGTATTTT. Protein: CASSFIDTQYF. Filled out from reference TRBV5-4 and TRBJ2-3, the complete variable domain reads ETGVTQSPTHLIKTRGQQVTLRCSSQSGHNTVSWYQQALGQGPQFIFQYYREEENGRGNFPPRFSGLQFPNYSSELNVNALELDDSALYLCASSFIDTQYFGPGTRLTVL.

The rearrangement links TRBV5-1 to TRBJ2-1; 7 bases align to TRBD2. V trimming: 4 bases; J trimming: 6 bases; junction bases outside the gene matches: 10. This CDR3 has 15 amino acids. Germline assignment: CDR1 SGHRS and CDR2 YFSETQ. This CDR3 is CASSLGLSGPNEQFF. The CDR3 DNA sequence: TGCGCCAGCAGCCTGGGACTTAGCGGGCCCAATGAGCAGTTCTTC.

The sample holds a few counts of this clone. This chain uses TRBV9 with TRBJ2-7; D not resolved. CDR1 SGDLS and CDR2 YYNGEE come from the germline V gene. The CDR3 spans 14 residues. Trimming pared 0 bases from V and 0 bases from J, leaving 7 bases between. Here the CDR3 reads CASSVEGYSYEQYF. The CDR3 region has the DNA TGTGCCAGCAGCGTAGAGGGCTACTCCTACGAGCAGTACTTC.

This clone was counted a few times. The J gene is TRBJ2-3, the V gene TRBV29-1, with D perhaps TRBD1 (6 bases). V was trimmed by 5 bases and J by 4 bases, leaving 16 bases between them. Germline loops: CDR1 SQVTM, CDR2 ANQGSEA. The CDR3 spans 14 residues. For the CDR3, the DNA is TGCAGCGTTTTGGGGGCCTCCCTCCCAGATACGCAGTATTTT. Residues: CSVLGASLPDTQYF.

The chain has TRBV18 and TRBJ2-2, with TRBD1 identical over 7 bases. CDR3 length equals 15 residues. CDR1 and CDR2 from the germline V gene are KGHSH and LQKENI. Trimming removed 6 bases from V and 5 bases from J; junction bases left unmatched: 9. The DNA for the CDR3 is TGTGCCAGCTCTCCCCGGACAGGAAGAACCGGGGAGCTGTTTTTT. It yields the protein CASSPRTGRTGELFF.

V gene TRBV9 combines with J gene TRBJ1-1; D gene ambiguous. The CDR3 is made up of 15 amino acids. Germline V gene data show CDR1 as SGDLS and CDR2 as YYNGEE. Deletions cut 0 bases from V and 1 base from J, with 10 bases between. This CDR3 is CASSVDGRPNTEAFF. CDR3 nucleotide sequence: TGTGCCAGCAGCGTAGACGGCAGGCCGAACACTGAAGCTTTCTTT.

A few counts support this clone. The J gene is TRBJ2-6, the V gene TRBV7-2; the D gene could be TRBD1 or TRBD2 (5 bases each). CDR1 and CDR2 (germline): SGHTA, FQGNSA. The CDR3 extends over 18 amino acids. V gave up 1 base and J gave up 2 bases, with 15 bases separating them. CDR3 sequence: CASSLVSSLGAGANVLTF. For the CDR3, the DNA is TGTGCCAGCAGCTTAGTTTCCAGTCTGGGGGCTGGGGCCAACGTCCTGACTTTC.

The chain links TRBV6-6 to TRBJ2-5; D is undetermined. Trimming left V 5 bases short and J 2 bases short, with 15 bases between. There are 15 residues in the CDR3. Germline V CDR1 and CDR2: MNHNY, SVGAGI (reference sequence). The CDR3 spells CASSLLETRQETQYF. Here the CDR3 DNA reads TGTGCCAGCAGTCTACTCGAGACACGACAAGAGACCCAGTACTTC.

This clone was observed a few times. The gene calls are TRBV14 and TRBJ2-7; D perhaps matches TRBD2 (5 bases). The CDR3 sequence is 15 residues long. V lost 4 bases to trimming and J lost 3 bases, with 16 bases between them. The germline V gene has CDR1 SGHDN and CDR2 FVKESK. The CDR3 is CASSPPGSNYYEQYF. The CDR3 nucleotides read TGTGCCAGCAGCCCGCCGGGATCCAACTACTACGAGCAGTACTTC.

The chain joins TRBV29-1 to TRBJ1-1; the D is unclear. V gave up 2 bases and J gave up 14 bases, with 12 bases separating them. This CDR3 is 10 amino acids long. CDR1 is SQVTM, CDR2 ANQGSEA, per germline. The chain's CDR3 is CSVEKQLRFF. The CDR3 DNA is TGCAGCGTTGAAAAACAGCTCCGGTTCTTT.

This clone was seen more than once but under ten times. CDR3 region: CASSYSDSSNQPQHF. In DNA, the CDR3 is TGTGCCAGCAGTTACTCCGACAGTAGCAATCAGCCCCAGCATTTT. This chain connects TRBV6-6 to TRBJ1-5; possibly TRBD1 for D (5 bases). This CDR3 is 15 amino acids long. The V end lost 0 bases, the J end lost 0 bases, and 6 bases lay between the germline ends. Germline V gene lookup returns CDR1 MNHNY and CDR2 SVGAGI (reference sequence).

The rearrangement joins TRBV2 to TRBJ2-7, with 7 bases lining up with TRBD1. Germline loops: CDR1 SNHLY, CDR2 FYNNEI. The CDR3 runs to 14 residues. Trimming at V came to 6 bases and at J to 0 bases, leaving 5 bases not matched to a gene. CDR3 nucleotides: TGTGCCAGCAGATCCGGGACAGCCTCCTACGAGCAGTACTTC. Its translation is CASRSGTASYEQYF.

The table lists this clone with a few counts. The chain joins TRBV4-2 to TRBJ2-5; possibly TRBD2 for D (6 bases). CDR3 length: 15 amino acids. The V end was cut by 1 base, the J end by 3 bases, with 12 bases between. Germline CDR1 and CDR2: LGHNA and YNFKEQ. CDR3: CASSQAPGEEETQYF. The CDR3 DNA reads as TGTGCCAGCAGCCAAGCGCCTGGGGAGGAAGAGACCCAGTACTTC.

The V call is TRBV7-2, the J call TRBJ2-5; 12 positions agree with TRBD2. V lost 3 bases to trimming and J lost 2 bases; unmatched junction nucleotides: 13. The CDR3 is 19 amino acids. Germline V gene data show CDR1 as SGHTA and CDR2 as FQGNSA. CDR3 sequence (DNA): TGTGCCAGCAGCTTCTTTCGGACTAGCGGGGATTGGGGACAAGAGACCCAGTACTTC. This translates into CASSFFRTSGDWGQETQYF.

This clone is classed as medium-sized. This rearrangement joins TRBV30 to TRBJ2-2, with 7 bases aligning to TRBD1. The CDR3 is made up of 16 amino acids. Looked up from germline, CDR1 is GTSNPN and CDR2 is SVGIG (reference sequence). The trim removed 1 base at V and 1 base at J, leaving 6 bases unmatched. CDR3 amino acids: CAWSGIRTGNTGELFF. The CDR3 region has the DNA TGTGCCTGGAGTGGGATCAGGACAGGGAACACCGGGGAGCTGTTTTTT.

The chain recombines TRBV6-5 with TRBJ1-1, with D hard to call. Germline CDR1 reads MNHEY; CDR2 reads SVGAGI. The CDR3 runs to 14 residues. V lost 7 bases to trimming and J lost 7 bases, with 19 bases between them. The CDR3 loop is CASTKTGSLVEAFF. DNA for the CDR3: TGTGCCAGCACTAAGACTGGTTCATTGGTTGAAGCTTTCTTT.